This is a list of T cell receptor beta chains from one sample in a study of long-term antiretroviral therapy in people with HIV. Assay used: immunoSEQ multiplex PCR; TCRdb lists only in-frame clones, some missing. The sample consists of approximately 28,000 clones, 65% to 85% of them appearing once. The sample here was unsorted PBMCs, taken 0.8 years before starting antiretroviral therapy. The receptors were sampled from a man younger than 35 with HIV. Both conserved end residues are part of each CDR3. The order of the fields is J gene, D gene, V gene, clone size, CDR3 DNA, CDR3 protein. The D gene is left open where the match is weak. Expanded clones are given a class, and other clones once, few, many or no size at all.

J: TRBJ1-2; D: NA; V: TRBV7-2; size: NA; DNA: TGTGCCAGCAGCTTACCCCGGACGGGCCTCGGCTATGGCTACACCTTC; CDR3: CASSLPRTGLGYGYTF
J: TRBJ1-1; D: TRBD1; V: TRBV28; size: NA; DNA: TGTGCCAGCAGTCAGAGGGACAGGAACACTGAAGCTTTCTTT; CDR3: CASSQRDRNTEAFF
J: TRBJ2-7; D: TRBD2; V: TRBV2; size: NA; DNA: TGTGCCAGCAGTCCTAGCGGGACGGCCTACGAGCAGTACTTC; CDR3: CASSPSGTAYEQYF
J: TRBJ2-6; D: NA; V: TRBV4-1; size: NA; DNA: TGCGCCAGCAGCCCCTCGGGGTTCGGGGCCAACGTCCTGACTTTC; CDR3: CASSPSGFGANVLTF
J: TRBJ2-6; D: NA; V: TRBV7-3; size: NA; DNA: TGTGCCAGCAGCATTATCGACGGCTCTGGGGCCAACGTCCTGACTTTC; CDR3: CASSIIDGSGANVLTF
J: TRBJ2-1; D: NA; V: TRBV27; size: NA; DNA: TGTGCCAGCAGGTTATTAGGACCGCATTCCTCCTACAATGAGCAGTTCTTC; CDR3: CASRLLGPHSSYNEQFF
J: TRBJ2-7; D: NA; V: TRBV5-4; size: NA; DNA: TGTGCCAGCAGCTTGGGTCTATCGACAGCCTACTACGAGCAGTACTTC; CDR3: CASSLGLSTAYYEQYF
J: TRBJ1-5; D: TRBD1; V: TRBV5-5; size: once; DNA: TGTGCCAGCAGCTTCCGGGACAGGGATCAGCCCCAGCATTTT; CDR3: CASSFRDRDQPQHF
J: TRBJ1-4; D: NA; V: TRBV19; size: few; DNA: TGTGCCAGTAGTAGAAGGGGCGGCTTGACTAATGAAAAACTGTTTTTT; CDR3: CASSRRGGLTNEKLFF
J: TRBJ1-1; D: TRBD1; V: TRBV6-1; size: NA; DNA: TGTGCCAGCAGTGAATACAGGGGGGAAGCTTTCTTT; CDR3: CASSEYRGEAFF
J: TRBJ2-7; D: TRBD1; V: TRBV6-5; size: NA; DNA: TGTGCCAGCAGTTTGGGGGGACAGGGCGGGTACGAGCAGTACTTC; CDR3: CASSLGGQGGYEQYF
J: TRBJ2-7; D: NA; V: TRBV2; size: NA; DNA: TGTGCCAGCAGTGGGGGACCTCCTTACGAGCAGTACTTC; CDR3: CASSGGPPYEQYF
J: TRBJ1-1; D: NA; V: TRBV30; size: NA; DNA: TGTGCCTGGGGGGACCCTGGCCGCGCTTTCTTT; CDR3: CAWGDPGRAFF
J: TRBJ2-5; D: NA; V: TRBV5-6; size: NA; DNA: TGTGCCAGCAGCTTCTCCGGGAATAGGAAGACCCAGTACTTC; CDR3: CASSFSGNRKTQYF
J: TRBJ1-2; D: NA; V: TRBV30; size: NA; DNA: TGTGCCTGTATGGGGGATGGCTACACCTTC; CDR3: CACMGDGYTF
J: TRBJ2-5; D: NA; V: TRBV25-1; size: NA; DNA: TGTGCCAGCAGTGAATATCAGGGAAAGACCCAGTACTTC; CDR3: CASSEYQGKTQYF